This T cell receptor (beta chain) was retrieved from a study of cytotoxic CD8 clonotypes in ibrutinib-treated CLL. In the study overall: An average of around 250,000 productive templates and approximately 91,000 productive rearrangements was obtained per sample. Study conclusions and caveats: Clonality at baseline surpassed age-matched healthy donors and tracked circulating CD8+ T-cell counts.

Profiled with immunoSEQ multiplex PCR; TCRdb holds only in-frame clones, not every one. The table records about 45,000 clones, approximately 69% of them present only once. The CDR3 consists of 15 residues. The V end was cut by 5 bases, the J end by 1 base, with 14 bases between. The germline V gene has CDR1 SGHTA and CDR2 FQGTGA. About this clone: Its target is unknown.

The material sequenced was PBMCs, taken after 12 months of ibrutinib treatment. The chain carries TRBV7-3 and TRBJ1-1; D may be TRBD1 (5 bases). The TCR sequence derives from a human donor with chronic lymphocytic leukemia. The CDR3 is CASSRVRVGNTEAFF. In DNA form, the CDR3 reads TGTGCCAGCAGCCGGGTCAGGGTAGGGAACACTGAAGCTTTCTTT.